These 9 T cell receptor beta chains were all obtained from the same sample, sequenced in a study of blood T cells in healthy people across ages. PCR was performed a second time for about 7 to 12 cycles using a sample-barcoded 5' primer and a J-beta primer mix. TCRdb reprocessed the 5' RACE reads with MiXCR, giving one entry per CDR3 protein. The sample carries some 550,000 distinct CDR3 sequences, about 45% recorded once. The sample was blood. The receptor set was obtained from a man older than 75 in good health.

V and J are TRBV7-2 and TRBJ2-3; 14 bases map to TRBD2. This CDR3 contains 16 residues. V trimming: 7 bases; J trimming: 3 bases; junction bases outside the gene matches: 6. Germline CDR1 SGHTA, CDR2 FQGNSA. CDR3 residues: CASKRGTSGRTDTQYF. Written as DNA, the CDR3 is TGTGCCAGCAAGAGAGGGACTAGCGGGAGAACAGATACGCAGTATTTT.

This clonotype was found a few times. V usage is TRBV20-1 and J usage is TRBJ2-5; possibly TRBD1 or TRBD2 for D (5 bases each). Trimming took off 1 base at V and 5 bases at J, with 14 bases between the two ends. The CDR3 has 14 residues. Germline-derived CDR1 and CDR2 are DFQATT and SNEGSKA (reference sequence). CDR3 loop: CSARVDGTGETQYF. As DNA, the CDR3 is TGCAGTGCTAGAGTTGACGGGACGGGGGAGACCCAGTACTTC.

This clonotype was found once. The chain uses TRBV10-3 and TRBJ2-6; possibly TRBD1 or TRBD2 for D (5 bases each). Germline lookup yields CDR1 ENHRY and CDR2 SYGVKD. CDR3 length: 17 amino acids. Trimming pared 8 bases from V and 1 base from J, leaving 18 bases between. This chain's CDR3 is CAISNGATGSGANVLTF. The CDR3 bases are TGTGCCATCTCCAATGGGGCCACGGGGTCTGGGGCCAACGTCCTGACTTTC.

This clonotype was counted a few times. This chain uses TRBV20-1 with TRBJ2-7; a weak D match, TRBD1 (6 bases). TRBJ2-4 matches the DNA end more closely, so the J call is doubtful. The CDR3 consists of 14 residues. Germline lookup yields CDR1 DFQATT and CDR2 SNEGSKA (reference sequence). DNA of the CDR3: TGCAGTGCTAGGACAGGCTTAGCCAAAAACATTCAGTACTTC. This translates into CSARTGLAKNIQYF.

The gene calls are TRBV9 and TRBJ2-4; D may match TRBD1 or TRBD2 (6 bases each). The closer fit of TRBJ2-7 to the DNA end suggests the J call may be wrong. Germline loops: CDR1 SGDLS, CDR2 YYNGEE. There are 16 residues in the CDR3. The CDR3 sequence: CASSAGGPGTPYEQYF. The CDR3 DNA is TGTGCCAGCAGCGCCGGGGGCCCCGGGACACCCTACGAGCAGTACTTC.

This clonotype was found a few times. The CDR3 DNA is TGCAGTGCCAGGGAGGTAGTAGGCTACACCTTC. Translation: CSAREVVGYTF. V usage is TRBV20-1 and J usage is TRBJ1-2; possibly TRBD1 for D (5 bases). Trimming cost V 6 bases and J 8 bases, with 13 bases left between them. CDR1 is DFQATT and CDR2 is SNEGSKA in the germline V gene (reference sequence). The CDR3 is 11 amino acids.

This clonotype came up a few times. The rearrangement uses TRBV15 and TRBJ1-6; 7 nucleotides align to TRBD1. The CDR3 totals 15 residues. The V segment lost 0 bases and the J segment 7 bases; nucleotides outside the gene matches: 3. Germline loops: CDR1 LNHNV, CDR2 YYDKDF (reference sequence). In DNA, the CDR3 is TGTGCCACCAGCAGAGATATACAGGGGAATTCACCCCTCCACTTT. Translating it yields CATSRDIQGNSPLHF.

The sample holds a few counts of this clonotype. The J gene is TRBJ2-7, the V gene TRBV7-9, with 10 bases aligning to TRBD1. The ends lost 1 base at V and 2 bases at J; junction bases unmatched: 8. The CDR3 loop spans 17 amino acids. The germline CDR1 and CDR2 sequences are SEHNR and FQNEAQ (reference sequence). This chain's CDR3 is CASSLGVDRGGTYEQYF. CDR3 sequence (DNA): TGTGCCAGCAGCTTAGGTGTGGACAGGGGGGGTACCTACGAGCAGTACTTC.

The chain has TRBV7-9 and TRBJ2-7; D is unclear. CDR1 SEHNR and CDR2 FQNEAQ come from the germline V gene (reference sequence). The V end was cut by 5 bases, the J end by 3 bases, with 14 bases between. The CDR3 totals 14 residues. CDR3 in amino acids: CASSPEGYLYEQYF. DNA for the CDR3: TGTGCCAGCAGCCCCGAAGGGTACCTCTACGAGCAGTACTTC.